The 30 T cell receptor beta chains in this list originate from one sample, sequenced in a study of PD-L1 blockade in urothelial cancer. Noted time point: pretreatment peripheral blood. Libraries were prepared by immunoSEQ multiplex PCR; TCRdb keeps only in-frame clonotypes and omits some of them. Found here are about 53,000 clones, roughly 85% of them singletons; the top ten hold roughly 14%. The sample in question was PBMCs, obtained around atezolizumab (anti-PD-L1) treatment. These receptors came from an older woman with urothelial cancer.

The chain joins TRBV10-1 to TRBJ2-7, with 7 bases aligning to TRBD1. Germline assignment: CDR1 WNHNN and CDR2 SYGVQD (reference sequence). The CDR3 contains 14 residues. V dropped 0 bases and J dropped 3; count of bases not matched to a gene: 2. The CDR3 is CASSESGQIYEQYF. The CDR3 DNA sequence: TGCGCCAGCAGTGAGTCGGGACAGATCTACGAGCAGTACTTC.

The chain uses TRBV7-6 and TRBJ2-1; TRBD2 agrees at 7 bases. The CDR3 covers 14 residues. Looked up from germline, CDR1 is SGHVS and CDR2 is FNYEAQ. Unmatched junction bases numbered 5, after V lost 2 bases and J lost 7 bases. CDR3 protein: CASSLSLAVNEQFF. The CDR3, as DNA: TGTGCCAGCAGCTTATCGCTAGCGGTGAATGAGCAGTTCTTC.

The V call is TRBV4-3, the J call TRBJ1-2, with no clear D. Deletions cut 4 bases from V and 5 bases from J, with 11 bases between. CDR1 is LGHNA, CDR2 YSLEER, per germline. This CDR3 spans 13 amino acids. This CDR3 is CASSLGRGYGYTF. As DNA, the CDR3 is TGCGCCAGCAGCCTCGGACGGGGATATGGCTACACCTTC.

In this sample, this clone turned up many times. This chain links TRBV20-1 with TRBJ2-1; D gene unclear. V was clipped by 3 bases and J by 9 bases, with 9 bases between them. This CDR3 spans 11 amino acids. CDR1 is DFQATT, CDR2 SNEGSKA, per germline (reference sequence). The CDR3 here is CSASLSLEQFF. In DNA form, the CDR3 reads TGCAGTGCTAGCCTAAGCCTTGAGCAGTTCTTC.

The chain employs TRBV12-2 and TRBJ2-2; TRBD2 is the table's D call, not checked against the DNA. TRBV12-2 is described as a pseudogene. This CDR3 is 14 amino acids long. CDR3 in amino acids: CASRWTSPTGELFF. CDR3 sequence (DNA): TGTGCAAGTCGCTGGACTAGCCCCACCGGGGAGCTGTTTTTT.

This chain joins TRBV5-6 and TRBJ2-3, with 7 nucleotides matching TRBD2. V was clipped by 3 bases and J by 1 base; unmatched bases: 5. Germline lookup yields CDR1 SGHDT and CDR2 YYEEEE. The CDR3 is 15 residues long. CDR3 nucleotide sequence: TGTGCCAGCAGCTCGATGGGAGGGGGCACAGATACGCAGTATTTT. It encodes CASSSMGGGTDTQYF.

This chain connects TRBV5-4 to TRBJ2-7, with 9 bases lining up with TRBD1. Germline lookup yields CDR1 SGHNT and CDR2 YYREEE (reference sequence). This CDR3 has 13 residues. The ends lost 5 bases at V and 3 bases at J; junction bases unmatched: 3. The CDR3 DNA reads TGTGCCAGCAGACAGGACAGGGGCTACGAGCAGTACTTC. The encoded protein is CASRQDRGYEQYF.

The chain has TRBV4-1 and TRBJ2-7; D is perhaps TRBD1 (6 bases). V was clipped by 1 base and J by 3 bases, with 10 bases between them. Per the germline V gene, CDR1 is MGHRA and CDR2 is YSYEKL. This CDR3 region has 14 residues. CDR3 loop: CASSQATGFYEQYF. The DNA of the CDR3 is TGCGCCAGCAGCCAAGCAACAGGGTTCTACGAGCAGTACTTC.

The V and J genes are TRBV6-5 and TRBJ2-5; 10 nucleotides match TRBD2. The germline V gene encodes CDR1 MNHEY and CDR2 SVGAGI. The V segment lost 7 bases and the J segment 5 bases; nucleotides outside the gene matches: 7. The CDR3 is made up of 14 amino acids. The CDR3 reads CASTASGGGETQYF. The CDR3 coding sequence is TGTGCCAGCACGGCTAGCGGGGGCGGGGAGACCCAGTACTTC.

This rearrangement joins TRBV5-5 to TRBJ1-1; a weak D match, TRBD1 (5 bases). V was clipped by 5 bases and J by 11 bases, with 22 bases between them. Germline CDR1 reads SGHKS; CDR2 reads YYEKEE (reference sequence). The CDR3 extends over 14 amino acids. CDR3 DNA: TGTGCCAGCAGTTTACGTGGGGCAGCCCGTGACGCTTTCTTT. Translating it yields CASSLRGAARDAFF.

This chain connects TRBV10-3 to TRBJ1-3; D is uncertain. The CDR3 contains 15 residues. CDR1 ENHRY and CDR2 SYGVKD come from the germline V gene. Trimming took off 5 bases at V and 1 base at J, with 12 bases between the two ends. This CDR3 is CAISTLSGSGNTIYF. In DNA form, the CDR3 reads TGTGCCATCAGTACATTATCGGGGTCTGGAAACACCATATATTTT.

The chain combines TRBV27 with TRBJ2-2, with 12 positions matching TRBD2. Germline trimming cut 9 bases from V and 5 bases from J; bases unmatched to any gene: 4. This CDR3 is built from 14 residues. CDR1 MNHEY and CDR2 SMNVEV come from the germline V gene (reference sequence). CDR3: CASSTSGGTGELFF. The CDR3 DNA reads as TGTGCCAGTTCTACTAGCGGGGGGACCGGGGAGCTGTTTTTT.

The chain recombines TRBV27 with TRBJ1-5; the D gene is possibly TRBD1 (5 bases). Germline V gene data show CDR1 as MNHEY and CDR2 as SMNVEV (reference sequence). The CDR3 covers 15 residues. V was cut by 5 bases and J by 2 bases, with 13 bases left in between. The CDR3 sequence: CASSPQGLGNQPQHF. CDR3 nucleotide sequence: TGTGCCAGCAGTCCCCAGGGACTCGGCAATCAGCCCCAGCATTTT.

This sequence joins TRBV6-1 and TRBJ2-1, with TRBD2 as a possible D gene (5 bases). Germline-derived CDR1 and CDR2 are MNHNS and SASEGT. The V end was cut by 4 bases, the J end by 9 bases, with 16 bases between. The CDR3 covers 14 residues. CDR3 sequence: CASSGRYEGVEQFF. The CDR3 bases are TGTGCCAGCAGTGGTAGGTACGAGGGTGTTGAGCAGTTCTTC.

CDR3: CASSQKGRANQPQHF. CDR3 nucleotide sequence: TGTGCCAGCAGTCAAAAGGGCAGGGCAAATCAGCCCCAGCATTTT. The gene calls are TRBV7-2 and TRBJ1-5; tentatively, D is TRBD1 (5 bases). Looked up from germline, CDR1 is SGHTA and CDR2 is FQGNSA. The V and J ends lost 6 bases and 4 bases respectively, with 16 bases between them. The CDR3 is 15 amino acids. The variable domain in full, with the rest retrieved from reference TRBV7-2 and TRBJ1-5, is GAGVSQSPSNKVTEKGKDVELRCDPISGHTALYWYRQSLGQGLEFLIYFQGNSAPDKSGLPSDRFSAERTGGSVSTLTIQRTQQEDSAVYLCASSQKGRANQPQHFGDGTRLSIL.

The rearrangement joins TRBV7-2 to TRBJ1-5; possibly TRBD1 for D (5 bases). With 4 bases removed from V and 4 bases from J, the gap between germline ends came to 11 bases. The CDR3 length is 14 residues. In germline, CDR1 is SGHTA, CDR2 FQGNSA. The chain's CDR3 is CASSSHRGNQPQHF. DNA of the CDR3: TGTGCCAGCAGCTCCCATCGGGGGAATCAGCCCCAGCATTTT.

CDR3 nucleotide sequence: TGTGCCAGCAGCTTACAGACAGGGGCCCACTACAATGAGCAGTTCTTC. This codes for CASSLQTGAHYNEQFF. V is TRBV11-2 and J is TRBJ2-1; 8 bases align to TRBD1. The germline V gene has CDR1 SGHAT and CDR2 FQNNGV. The CDR3 length is 16 residues. V lost 2 bases to trimming and J lost 3 bases; unmatched junction nucleotides: 6.

The chain carries TRBV19 and TRBJ1-1, with D uncertain. From germline, CDR1 is LNHDA and CDR2 SQIVND (reference sequence). The CDR3 has 12 residues. Trimming shortened V by 3 bases and J by 7 bases, and 9 bases separated the two germline ends. CDR3 loop: CASSMRGFEAFF. CDR3 nucleotide sequence: TGTGCCAGTAGTATGCGCGGGTTTGAAGCTTTCTTT.

The chain couples TRBV28 to TRBJ2-6, with D perhaps matching TRBD2 (6 bases). CDR1 and CDR2 from the germline V gene are MDHEN and SYDVKM. The length of the CDR3 is 17 residues. With 4 bases removed from V and 2 bases from J, the gap between germline ends came to 15 bases. Written as DNA, the CDR3 is TGTGCCAGCAGTTCCCTAGCGATCCTAGCTGGGGCCAACGTCCTGACTTTC. Its translation: CASSSLAILAGANVLTF.

The chain carries TRBV5-6 and TRBJ2-5; perhaps TRBD2 as D (5 bases). The CDR3 totals 14 residues. Germline V lookup: CDR1 SGHDT, CDR2 YYEEEE. Between the trimmed V and J ends, which lost 4 bases and 7 bases, there was a span of 17 bases. The CDR3 region is CASSERTGTGTQYF. The CDR3 DNA reads TGTGCCAGCAGCGAGAGGACGGGAACTGGGACCCAGTACTTC. Together with reference TRBV5-6 and TRBJ2-5, the CDR3 gives the full variable domain: DAGVTQSPTHLIKTRGQQVTLRCSPKSGHDTVSWYQQALGQGPQFIFQYYEEEERQRGNFPDRFSGHQFPNYSSELNVNALLLGDSALYLCASSERTGTGTQYFGPGTRLLVL.

The chain has TRBV10-3 and TRBJ2-7; TRBD1 matches 7 bases. V lost 3 bases to trimming and J lost 7 bases; unmatched junction nucleotides: 6. CDR1 and CDR2 (germline): ENHRY, SYGVKD. CDR3 length: 13 amino acids. The CDR3 coding sequence is TGTGCCATCAGTGAACAGGGGCAGGGGGAGCAGTACTTC. This encodes CAISEQGQGEQYF.

This chain links TRBV6-6 with TRBJ2-5; 8 bases agree with TRBD2. Germline V gene lookup returns CDR1 MNHNY and CDR2 SVGAGI (reference sequence). V gave up 3 bases and J gave up 7 bases; unmatched junction bases: 7. The CDR3 spans 14 residues. This chain's CDR3 is CASSYPLAATTQYF. The CDR3 region has the DNA TGTGCCAGCAGTTATCCACTAGCGGCAACGACCCAGTACTTC.

V is TRBV29-1 and J is TRBJ2-7; perhaps TRBD1 as D (6 bases). CDR3 size: 11 residues. The germline gives CDR1 SQVTM, CDR2 ANQGSEA. Between the trimmed V and J ends, which lost 6 bases and 6 bases, there was a span of 12 bases. The CDR3: CSVGHRTEQYF. CDR3 in DNA: TGCAGCGTGGGACACCGGACCGAGCAGTACTTC.

The V gene is TRBV18, the J gene TRBJ2-7, with 7 bases matching TRBD2. The CDR3 sequence is 14 residues long. The germline V gene has CDR1 KGHSH and CDR2 LQKENI. Germline trimming cut 1 base from V and 6 bases from J; bases unmatched to any gene: 6. The CDR3 bases are TGTGCCAGCTCACCACTGGGAGGGGAACTCGAGCAGTACTTC. It is translated as CASSPLGGELEQYF.

The table lists this clone with a few counts. The rearrangement uses TRBV7-9 and TRBJ1-4; D might be TRBD1 (5 bases). Trimming cost V 5 bases and J 8 bases, with 15 bases left between them. The germline gives CDR1 SEHNR, CDR2 FQNEAQ (reference sequence). CDR3 size: 14 residues. The CDR3 nucleotides read TGTGCCAGCAGCGCCCCAGGGATAGGAGAAAAACTGTTTTTT. It encodes CASSAPGIGEKLFF.

The chain uses TRBV2 and TRBJ1-3; no reliable D call. Trimming removed 5 bases from V and 2 bases from J, with 7 bases in between. CDR3 length: 13 amino acids. Germline loops: CDR1 SNHLY, CDR2 FYNNEI. CDR3 in DNA: TGTGCCAGCAGTCTCAGTCCTGGAAACACCATATATTTT. Translated, it gives CASSLSPGNTIYF.

The J gene is TRBJ2-2, the V gene TRBV4-2; 9 bases agree with TRBD1. J gave up 7 bases and V 1 base, and 16 bases lay outside the gene matches. Germline lookup yields CDR1 LGHNA and CDR2 YNFKEQ. The CDR3 covers 19 residues. CDR3 nucleotides: TGTGCCAGCAGCCAAGGGCCCCGGACAGGGGTTGAGATTCGCGGGGAGCTGTTTTTT. This translates into CASSQGPRTGVEIRGELFF.

This chain connects TRBV7-2 to TRBJ1-1, with D unresolved. The CDR3 has 12 amino acids. Trimming shortened V by 2 bases and J by 8 bases, and 9 bases separated the two germline ends. Germline CDR1 SGHTA, CDR2 FQGNSA. The CDR3 DNA is TGTGCCAGCAGCTTATCAAGCGAAGAAGCTTTCTTT. It codes for CASSLSSEEAFF.

This rearrangement joins TRBV5-1 to TRBJ2-2; TRBD2 is a possible D gene (5 bases). With 4 bases removed from V and 4 bases from J, the gap between germline ends came to 20 bases. The length of the CDR3 is 17 residues. Germline V CDR1 and CDR2: SGHRS, YFSETQ. CDR3 loop: CASSRTPQASGTGELFF. The CDR3 DNA sequence: TGCGCCAGCAGCCGGACTCCTCAGGCGAGTGGCACCGGGGAGCTGTTTTTT.

This chain joins TRBV10-1 and TRBJ2-3; no clear D. V was pared by 6 bases and J by 6 bases, with 16 bases between. CDR1 is WNHNN, CDR2 SYGVQD, per germline (reference sequence). This CDR3 is 14 amino acids long. As DNA, the CDR3 is TGCGCCAGCAGCCGAAGAGAACTTTGGGATACGCAGTATTTT. It encodes CASSRRELWDTQYF.